Below are 24 T cell receptor beta chains sequenced from a single sample in a study of breast tumors, draining lymph nodes, adjacent tissues. TCRdb passed the multiplex PCR reads through MiXCR, listing each CDR3 protein once. The sample lists approximately 250,000 distinct CDR3 sequences; 30% to 35% were seen once. Samples came from axillary lymph nodes draining the breast cancer. The specimen sequenced was axillary lymph node tissue. These receptors all stem from a female donor with breast cancer. Some clones in this sample may be carry-over from other donors' samples.

V gene TRBV15 combines with J gene TRBJ1-2; a possible D gene is TRBD1 (6 bases). Germline V lookup: CDR1 LNHNV, CDR2 YYDKDF (reference sequence). Trimming pared 1 base from V and 4 bases from J, leaving 10 bases between. CDR3 length: 14 residues. Here the CDR3 reads CATSRGTGFYGYTF. CDR3 bases: TGTGCCACCAGCAGAGGAACAGGGTTCTATGGCTACACCTTC. The full variable domain, completed using reference TRBV15 and TRBJ1-2, is DAMVIQNPRYQVTQFGKPVTLSCSQTLNHNVMYWYQQKSSQAPKLLFHYYDKDFNNEADTPDNFQSRRPNTSFCFLDIRSPGLGDTAMYLCATSRGTGFYGYTFGSGTRLTVV.

The chain has TRBV3-1 and TRBJ2-3; TRBD2 matches 8 bases. The CDR3 has 17 residues. J gave up 1 base and V 2 bases, and 8 bases lay outside the gene matches. The germline gives CDR1 LGHDT, CDR2 YNNKEL (reference sequence). The CDR3 sequence: CASSQNEREPGTDTQYF. The DNA for the CDR3 is TGTGCCAGCAGCCAAAACGAGCGGGAGCCGGGCACAGATACGCAGTATTTT.

This clonotype was seen at least ten times. This rearrangement joins TRBV20-1 to TRBJ2-3; 12 nucleotides line up with TRBD2. Germline CDR1 reads DFQATT; CDR2 reads SNEGSKA (reference sequence). The trim removed 5 bases at V and 2 bases at J, leaving 8 bases unmatched. The CDR3 spans 16 residues. CDR3 sequence reads: CSAPQGLAGFTDTQYF. The DNA for the CDR3 is TGCAGTGCTCCTCAAGGACTAGCGGGGTTCACAGATACGCAGTATTTT.

This clonotype occurred many times. The chain combines TRBV20-1 with TRBJ2-5, with 8 bases fitting TRBD2. V lost 8 bases, J lost 2 bases, and 4 bases stayed unmatched. There are 12 residues in the CDR3. Germline V gives CDR1 DFQATT, CDR2 SNEGSKA (reference sequence). The CDR3 loop reads CSLTSGQETQYF. CDR3 coding DNA: TGCAGTCTTACTAGCGGACAAGAGACCCAGTACTTC.

This clonotype was counted many times. V and J are TRBV7-8 and TRBJ2-3; weak D call: TRBD2 (5 bases). Germline CDR1 SGHVS, CDR2 FQNEAQ. This CDR3 has 16 amino acids. The ends were cut back, 3 bases at V and 0 bases at J, with 13 bases in the middle. The CDR3: CASSLAGSFSTDTQYF. CDR3 nucleotide sequence: TGTGCCAGCAGCTTGGCGGGCTCCTTTAGCACAGATACGCAGTATTTT.

At least ten counts were recorded for this clonotype. The chain joins TRBV14 to TRBJ2-7; possibly TRBD2 for D (6 bases). Germline V gives CDR1 SGHDN, CDR2 FVKESK. V was shortened by 0 bases and J by 5 bases, with 17 bases between the two germline ends. The CDR3 length is 16 residues. The chain's CDR3 is CASSQDGRDVVHEQYF. The CDR3 DNA is TGTGCCAGCAGCCAAGACGGGCGGGATGTCGTCCACGAGCAGTACTTC.

This clonotype was seen many times. The V call is TRBV18, the J call TRBJ1-3; 7 positions agree with TRBD1. The CDR3 runs 16 residues. The V and J ends lost 2 bases and 1 base, in that order; junction bases with no gene match: 5. Germline loops: CDR1 KGHSH, CDR2 LQKENI. CDR3 nucleotides: TGTGCCAGCTCACCAATCAGGGGGATTTCTGGAAACACCATATATTTT. Its translation: CASSPIRGISGNTIYF.

This clonotype was found many times. This chain links TRBV25-1 with TRBJ2-1; 7 bases fit TRBD2. Germline trimming cut 6 bases from V and 9 bases from J; bases unmatched to any gene: 8. This CDR3 spans 13 amino acids. CDR1 is MGHDK and CDR2 is SYGVNS in the germline V gene. CDR3 region: CASRAGVRFEQFF. The CDR3 bases are TGTGCCAGCAGGGCGGGGGTACGATTTGAGCAGTTCTTC.

There are a few counts of this clonotype. V gene TRBV24-1 combines with J gene TRBJ1-1; the D gene is possibly TRBD1 (5 bases). The CDR3 is 13 residues long. Germline V gene data show CDR1 as KGHDR and CDR2 as SFDVKD. Trimming stripped 5 bases from V and 10 bases from J, with 16 bases between. CDR3 nucleotide sequence: TGTGCCACCAGTGCTTTAGGGGAGGTTAGAGCTTTCTTT. Protein product: CATSALGEVRAFF.

At least ten counts were recorded for this clonotype. This chain joins TRBV7-2 and TRBJ2-7; 13 nucleotides agree with TRBD2. V lost 1 base and J lost 2; bases outside the gene matches: 11. The CDR3 has 19 residues. Germline CDR1 reads SGHTA; CDR2 reads FQGNSA. This CDR3 is CASSLEQGLAGRDTYEQYF. The DNA of the CDR3 is TGTGCCAGCAGCTTAGAACAGGGACTAGCGGGAAGAGATACCTACGAGCAGTACTTC.

The chain has TRBV2 and TRBJ1-4; 12 bases fit TRBD1. This CDR3 has 16 amino acids. The V gene end was trimmed by 6 bases and the J gene end by 4 bases; junction bases not matched to a gene: 6. The germline V gene has CDR1 SNHLY and CDR2 FYNNEI. The CDR3 loop is CASRSGQGAGNEKLFF. In nucleotides, the CDR3 is TGTGCCAGCAGGTCGGGACAGGGGGCTGGTAATGAAAAACTGTTTTTT.

This clonotype was counted at least ten times. The chain is built from TRBV7-2 and TRBJ2-2, with D maybe TRBD2 (6 bases). Germline values: CDR1 SGHTA, CDR2 FQGNSA. V lost 5 bases, J lost 0 bases, and 10 bases lay in between. The CDR3 totals 15 residues. The DNA for the CDR3 is TGTGCCAGCAGCCCAACTAGCACGAACACCGGGGAGCTGTTTTTT. It encodes CASSPTSTNTGELFF.

This clonotype occurred many times. V is TRBV4-1 and J is TRBJ2-7; D assignment may be TRBD1 or TRBD2 (7 bases each). With 1 base removed from V and 4 bases from J, the gap between germline ends came to 14 bases. Per the germline V gene, CDR1 is MGHRA and CDR2 is YSYEKL. The CDR3 runs to 15 residues. The DNA of the CDR3 is TGCGCCAGCAGCCAAGCCAGGGGGGGCGATTACGAGCAGTACTTC. Translated: CASSQARGGDYEQYF.

This clonotype was seen many times. The chain employs TRBV10-2 and TRBJ1-1; unclear D gene. Germline V gene data show CDR1 as WSHSY and CDR2 as SAAADI. V was shortened by 5 bases and J by 1 base, with 5 bases between the two germline ends. There are 12 residues in the CDR3. The CDR3 is CASSPTNTEAFF. DNA of the CDR3: TGCGCCAGCAGTCCGACGAACACTGAAGCTTTCTTT.

This clonotype was counted at least ten times. The chain uses TRBV11-2 and TRBJ1-4, with TRBD1 as a possible D gene (5 bases). The CDR3 contains 15 residues. Trimming stripped 1 base from V and 8 bases from J, with 14 bases between. CDR1 and CDR2 from the germline V gene are SGHAT and FQNNGV. As DNA, the CDR3 is TGTGCCAGCAGCTTAGCTATGGGGGGATCGGAAAAACTGTTTTTT. It is translated as CASSLAMGGSEKLFF.

This clonotype was recorded many times. The chain is built from TRBV10-1 and TRBJ1-2, with D perhaps matching TRBD1 (5 bases). CDR3 size: 13 residues. V was pared by 7 bases and J by 3 bases, with 12 bases between. The germline CDR1 and CDR2 sequences are WNHNN and SYGVQD (reference sequence). As DNA, the CDR3 is TGCGCCAGCATCAGACAGCCTTACTATGGCTACACCTTC. This gives the protein CASIRQPYYGYTF.

This clonotype was observed a few times. A much larger clone differs from this one at a single base, so this may be a read error. This chain joins TRBV20-1 and TRBJ1-2, with a tentative D call TRBD1 (5 bases). The CDR3 totals 13 residues. The germline gives CDR1 DFQATT, CDR2 SNEGSKA (reference sequence). Written as DNA, the CDR3 is TGCAGTGCTAGTCTGCCTCGGGACTATGCCTACACCTTC. This encodes CSASLPRDYAYTF.

This clonotype was observed at least ten times. The chain employs TRBV7-3 and TRBJ2-1; D is perhaps TRBD1 (5 bases). The CDR3 has 18 residues. Germline V gene data show CDR1 as SGHTA and CDR2 as FQGTGA. Trimming stripped 1 base from V and 5 bases from J, with 21 bases between. DNA for the CDR3: TGTGCCAGCAGCTTAATGCCGGTGAACGGCCTAGGGGACAATGAGCAGTTCTTC. Translating gives CASSLMPVNGLGDNEQFF.

This sequence joins TRBV7-9 and TRBJ1-3; TRBD1 agrees at 11 bases. The germline gives CDR1 SEHNR, CDR2 FQNEAQ (reference sequence). The CDR3 loop spans 17 amino acids. V shed 11 bases and J 5 bases; nucleotides not matched to a gene: 17. The CDR3 DNA reads as TGTGCCGCCTTACCCTCCGGACAGGGGGCATCTAGAAACACCATATATTTT. Translated: CAALPSGQGASRNTIYF. The variable domain in full, with the rest retrieved from reference TRBV7-9 and TRBJ1-3, is DTGVSQNPRHKITKRGQNVTFRCDPISEHNRLYWYRQTLGQGPEFLTYFQNEAQLEKSRLLSDRFSAERPKGSFSTLEIQRTEQGDSAMYLCAALPSGQGASRNTIYFGEGSWLTVV.

The rearrangement links TRBV4-3 to TRBJ1-6, with 7 bases identical to TRBD1. This CDR3 spans 16 amino acids. The germline gives CDR1 LGHNA, CDR2 YSLEER. The V and J ends lost 0 bases and 4 bases, in that order; junction bases with no gene match: 3. CDR3 DNA sequence: TGCGCCAGCAGCCAAGATCGGACAGGATATAATTCACCCCTCCACTTT. Translation: CASSQDRTGYNSPLHF.

This clonotype was picked up many times. The chain combines TRBV6-5 with TRBJ1-6, with 7 bases lining up with TRBD1. The CDR3 spans 14 residues. Germline V gene lookup returns CDR1 MNHEY and CDR2 SVGAGI. V trimming: 5 bases; J trimming: 7 bases; junction bases outside the gene matches: 5. The CDR3 is CASSRGGKNSPLHF. In DNA form, the CDR3 reads TGTGCCAGCAGTCGAGGGGGCAAGAATTCACCCCTCCACTTT.

This clonotype was seen ten or more times. The V and J genes are TRBV19 and TRBJ1-6; TRBD1 is a possible D gene (5 bases). CDR1 and CDR2 from the germline V gene are LNHDA and SQIVND (reference sequence). The V gene lost 4 bases and the J gene lost 6 bases, with 13 bases spanning the gap. This CDR3 is 15 amino acids long. The CDR3 sequence: CASSTPEGPNSPLHF. The CDR3 region has the DNA TGTGCCAGTAGTACCCCTGAGGGGCCTAATTCACCCCTCCACTTT. Drawing the rest from reference TRBV19 and TRBJ1-6, the complete variable domain is DGGITQSPKYLFRKEGQNVTLSCEQNLNHDAMYWYRQDPGQGLRLIYYSQIVNDFQKGDIAEGYSVSREKKESFPLTVTSAQKNPTAFYLCASSTPEGPNSPLHFGNGTRLTVT.

Of note for this clonotype: Germline is not matched at one junction end, which may reflect a read error. V gene TRBV20-1 combines with J gene TRBJ2-1, with TRBD2 identical over 7 bases. CDR1 is DFQATT and CDR2 is SNEGSKA in the germline V gene (reference sequence). This CDR3 has 14 residues. This chain's CDR3 is CSARGGGRINEQFF. The DNA for the CDR3 is TGCAGTGCCAGAGGCGGCGGGAGAATCAATGAGCAGTTCTTC.

This clonotype has at least ten counts. CDR3 protein: CSVTGQGHGEQYF. As DNA, the CDR3 is TGCAGCGTTACCGGACAGGGACACGGCGAGCAGTACTTC. This sequence joins TRBV29-1 and TRBJ2-7, with 8 positions matching TRBD1. Germline V gives CDR1 SQVTM, CDR2 ANQGSEA. V shed 5 bases and J 6 bases; nucleotides not matched to a gene: 9. This CDR3 spans 13 amino acids.